This TCR beta chain emerged from a study of T cell responses to AZD1222 COVID-19 vaccine. Per the germline V gene, CDR1 is SNHLY and CDR2 is FYNNEI. Trimming took 0 bases from V and 9 from J, leaving 15 bases between them. The CDR3 runs to 15 residues. The data were produced by immunoSEQ multiplex PCR, yet TCRdb's version contains in-frame clones alone and is incomplete. Of about 100,000 clones listed, more than 75% are singletons. The TCR comes from an adult in good health. The sequences come from peripheral blood, collected on day 0 of AZD1222 vaccination. The chain has TRBV2 and TRBJ1-5; weak D call: TRBD1 (6 bases). The CDR3 nucleotides read TGTGCCAGCAGTGAAGCCACAGGGAGATATGGGCCCCAGCATTTT. Translation gives CASSEATGRYGPQHF.